This T cell receptor beta chain emerged from a study of T-cell reconstitution after alpha-beta-depleted transplantation in children. Comment on this clonotype: What it binds is not known.

Broader study findings: Surviving recipient T cells and thymic progenitors produced the high day-60 TCRbeta diversity seen in some patients. After transplant, at about two months, alpha-beta T cells were reportedly derived from several hundred expanded graft clones.

The germline gives CDR1 SGHTA, CDR2 FQGNSA. V lost 7 bases and J 4 bases, leaving 9 bases between the germline ends. The CDR3 has 12 residues. A TCRbeta library incorporating unique molecular identifiers was prepared. TCRdb re-derived calls from the PCR reads in MiXCR, one entry per CDR3 protein. Of about 980,000 distinct CDR3 sequences detected, roughly 31% appear once; the ten largest clones hold roughly 30%. V gene TRBV7-2 combines with J gene TRBJ2-3; D is ambiguous. This specimen was PBMCs, mostly from graft donor cells, taken 360 days after TCRalphabeta/CD19-depleted stem cell transplant. The TCR originated in a boy younger than two who had a stem cell transplant for SCID, so the T cells may come from the graft donor. The CDR3 here is CASTTYPDTQYF. The CDR3 DNA reads TGTGCCAGCACCACCTACCCAGATACGCAGTATTTT.